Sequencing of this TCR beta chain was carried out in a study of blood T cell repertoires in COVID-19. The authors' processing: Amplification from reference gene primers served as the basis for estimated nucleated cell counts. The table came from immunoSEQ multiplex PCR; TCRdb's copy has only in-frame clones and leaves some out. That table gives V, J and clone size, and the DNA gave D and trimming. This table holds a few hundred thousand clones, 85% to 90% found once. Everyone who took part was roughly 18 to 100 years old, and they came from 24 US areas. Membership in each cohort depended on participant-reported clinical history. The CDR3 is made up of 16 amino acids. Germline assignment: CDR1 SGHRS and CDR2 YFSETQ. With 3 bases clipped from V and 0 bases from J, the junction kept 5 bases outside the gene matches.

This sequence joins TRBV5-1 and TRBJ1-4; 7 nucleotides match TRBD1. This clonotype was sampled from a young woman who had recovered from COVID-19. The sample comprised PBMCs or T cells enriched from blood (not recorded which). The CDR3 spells CASSSGQDATNEKLFF. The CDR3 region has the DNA TGCGCCAGCAGCTCTGGACAGGACGCAACTAATGAAAAACTGTTTTTT.